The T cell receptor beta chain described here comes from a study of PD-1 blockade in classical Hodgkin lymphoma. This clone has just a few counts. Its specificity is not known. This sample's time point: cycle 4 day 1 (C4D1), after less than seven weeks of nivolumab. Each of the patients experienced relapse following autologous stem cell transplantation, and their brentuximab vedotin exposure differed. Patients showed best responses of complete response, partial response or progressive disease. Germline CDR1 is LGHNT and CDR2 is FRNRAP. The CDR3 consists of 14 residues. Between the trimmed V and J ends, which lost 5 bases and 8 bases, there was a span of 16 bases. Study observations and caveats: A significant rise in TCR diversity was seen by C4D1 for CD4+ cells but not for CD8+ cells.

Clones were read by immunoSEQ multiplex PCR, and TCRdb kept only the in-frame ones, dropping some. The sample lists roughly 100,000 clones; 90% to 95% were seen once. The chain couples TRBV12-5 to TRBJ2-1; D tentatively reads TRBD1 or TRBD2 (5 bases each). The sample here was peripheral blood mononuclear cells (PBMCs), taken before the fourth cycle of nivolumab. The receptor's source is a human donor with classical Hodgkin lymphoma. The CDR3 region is CASGQGTGRDEQFF. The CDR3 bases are TGTGCTAGTGGTCAAGGTACGGGGCGCGATGAGCAGTTCTTC.